This TCR beta chain was documented in a study of CD8 T cells in Susac syndrome. For the study at large: Susac syndrome patients were untreated, on corticosteroids with some adding intravenous immunoglobulin, or on intravenous immunoglobulin only. Overall study results and limits: The CD4+ T cell repertoires of Susac syndrome were found to show no clonal expansion.

As regards this clonotype: Antigen: not known.

The germline gives CDR1 LGHNA, CDR2 YNFKEQ. This CDR3 region has 13 residues. V was trimmed by 0 bases and J by 9 bases, leaving 9 bases between them. Random hexamers primed reverse transcription of about 0.45 to 1 ug RNA. Multiplex PCR with immunoSEQ amplified the TCR beta CDR3 across 54 Vbeta and 13 Jbeta. TCRdb re-analysed the immunoSEQ multiplex PCR reads in MiXCR, keeping a single row per CDR3 protein. The data contain 240,000 or so distinct CDR3 sequences, approximately 95% of them singletons. Sequencing of TCR beta was performed on blood CD8+ T cells and on blood CD4+ T cells. The J gene is TRBJ2-1, the V gene TRBV4-2, with D perhaps assigned TRBD1 or TRBD2 (5 bases each). The sample comprised CD4+ T cells from PBMCs. The TCR originated in a human donor with Susac syndrome. The CDR3 nucleotides read TGTGCCAGCAGCCAAGACGTGGGGACTGAGCAGTTCTTC. Translation gives CASSQDVGTEQFF.